One sample yielded the 25 T cell receptor beta chains listed below, sequenced in a study of blood T cell repertoires in COVID-19. TCRdb keeps only in-frame clones here, not all; method: immunoSEQ multiplex PCR. The data contain 150,000 or so clones, 84% of them singletons. Input material: PBMCs or T cells enriched from blood (not recorded which). These receptors all come from a woman in her fifties or sixties who had been exposed to COVID-19.

This clone came up once. V is TRBV7-8 and J is TRBJ2-5; 12 bases align to TRBD1. There are 15 residues in the CDR3. Germline V lookup: CDR1 SGHVS, CDR2 FQNEAQ. J was trimmed by 4 bases and V by 5 bases; bases with no gene match: 5. CDR3 sequence (DNA): TGTGCCAGCAGCATGGGACAGGGGGCGGGAGAGACCCAGTACTTC. Translation: CASSMGQGAGETQYF.

The V and J genes are TRBV7-9 and TRBJ2-5; a possible D gene is TRBD2 (7 bases). This CDR3 is 16 amino acids long. V gave up 5 bases and J gave up 4 bases, with 20 bases separating them. The germline V gene has CDR1 SEHNR and CDR2 FQNEAQ (reference sequence). The CDR3 DNA is TGTGCCAGCAGCCCCCCGGGGGGCAAAGGGGGAGAGACCCAGTACTTC. It codes for CASSPPGGKGGETQYF.

The V and J genes are TRBV12-3 or TRBV12-4 and TRBJ1-1, with TRBD1 matching 7 bases. Trimming took 3 bases from V and 11 from J; bases not matched to a gene: 6. The CDR3 spans 12 residues. This CDR3 reads CASSFRDSFAFF. The DNA for the CDR3 is TGTGCCAGCAGTTTTAGGGACAGCTTCGCTTTCTTT.

This chain uses TRBV18 with TRBJ2-1, with D perhaps matching TRBD1 (6 bases). Trimming shortened V by 0 bases and J by 4 bases, and 7 bases separated the two germline ends. Germline values: CDR1 KGHSH, CDR2 LQKENI. CDR3 length: 14 amino acids. The CDR3 reads CASSPPGAYNEQFF. The DNA of the CDR3 is TGTGCCAGCTCACCACCGGGGGCGTACAATGAGCAGTTCTTC.

The V call is TRBV7-9, the J call TRBJ2-7, with 9 bases that match TRBD2. V trimming: 4 bases; J trimming: 4 bases; junction bases outside the gene matches: 5. The CDR3 contains 14 residues. The germline CDR1 and CDR2 sequences are SEHNR and FQNEAQ (reference sequence). Here the CDR3 DNA reads TGTGCCAGCAGCTCACCGGGACTAGCTTACGAGCAGTACTTC. This gives the protein CASSSPGLAYEQYF. The complete variable domain, with remaining parts taken from reference TRBV7-9 and TRBJ2-7, reads DTGVSQNPRHKITKRGQNVTFRCDPISEHNRLYWYRQTLGQGPEFLTYFQNEAQLEKSRLLSDRFSAERPKGSFSTLEIQRTEQGDSAMYLCASSSPGLAYEQYFGPGTRLTVT.

The chain combines TRBV12-3 or TRBV12-4 with TRBJ2-1; D possibly corresponds to TRBD2 (5 bases). This CDR3 has 12 residues. Trimming removed 3 bases at V and 9 bases at J, with 9 bases between. The CDR3 spells CASSFPRGEQFF. CDR3 bases: TGTGCCAGCAGTTTCCCCCGGGGTGAGCAGTTCTTC.

The CDR3 DNA follows: TGTGCCATCAGTGGGGGCAGGGGGTCGGCTGAAGCTTTCTTT. Protein sequence: CAISGGRGSAEAFF. The chain uses TRBV10-3 and TRBJ1-1; TRBD1 matches 7 bases. Germline CDR1 reads ENHRY; CDR2 reads SYGVKD. Losses at the gene ends were 4 bases for V and 6 bases for J; bases not matched to a gene: 8. The CDR3 spans 14 residues.

In DNA, the CDR3 is TGTGCCAGCAGTTATAGTGGAGGGAGGACCGGGGAGCTGTTTTTT. Its protein product is CASSYSGGRTGELFF. The chain carries TRBV27 and TRBJ2-2; perhaps TRBD2 as D (6 bases). Trimming removed 4 bases from V and 5 bases from J, with 14 bases in between. Germline V gives CDR1 MNHEY, CDR2 SMNVEV (reference sequence). The CDR3 covers 15 residues.

This clone came up once. The V gene is TRBV19, the J gene TRBJ1-5; TRBD1 agrees at 7 bases. This CDR3 contains 15 residues. After removal of 6 bases from V and 4 bases from J, the junction contained 9 bases not matched to a gene. The germline V gene encodes CDR1 LNHDA and CDR2 SQIVND (reference sequence). DNA for the CDR3: TGTGCCAGTAGCTTTTCCGGACAGGAGAATCAGCCCCAGCATTTT. Protein: CASSFSGQENQPQHF.

V usage is TRBV7-3 and J usage is TRBJ2-3; D is uncertain. Per germline, CDR1 SGHTA and CDR2 FQGTGA. The CDR3 is 16 amino acids. Trimming pared 4 bases from V and 2 bases from J, leaving 16 bases between. CDR3 nucleotides: TGTGCCAGCAGCTCCTACGCGGCAGATAACACAGATACGCAGTATTTT. Translating it yields CASSSYAADNTDTQYF.

This chain uses TRBV3-1 (or the pseudogene TRBV3-2) with TRBJ1-3; D is unresolved. The CDR3 has 14 amino acids. Trimming removed 4 bases from V and 0 bases from J, with 7 bases in between. From germline, CDR1 is LGHDT and CDR2 YNNKEL (reference sequence). The CDR3 loop reads CASSPRVSGNTIYF. The CDR3 nucleotides read TGTGCCAGCAGCCCCCGGGTCTCTGGAAACACCATATATTTT.

The V gene is TRBV7-2, the J gene TRBJ2-7; 9 bases line up with TRBD2. The length of the CDR3 is 17 residues. Germline V lookup: CDR1 SGHTA, CDR2 FQGNSA. J gave up 0 bases and V 1 base, and 7 bases lay outside the gene matches. The CDR3 here is CASSLVGTSLSSYEQYF. CDR3 DNA: TGTGCCAGCAGCTTAGTGGGGACTAGCCTGAGCTCCTACGAGCAGTACTTC.

The rearrangement uses TRBV2 and TRBJ2-7; 10 positions agree with TRBD2. The trim removed 2 bases at V and 3 bases at J, leaving 4 bases unmatched. The germline V gene has CDR1 SNHLY and CDR2 FYNNEI. This CDR3 contains 15 residues. The CDR3 nucleotides read TGTGCCAGCAGTGAACTGCCTAGCGGGAGCTACGAGCAGTACTTC. It specifies CASSELPSGSYEQYF.

On this clone itself: A much larger clone lies one base from this, so it may be a read error. The chain uses TRBV25-1 and TRBJ1-2; 8 bases agree with TRBD1. This CDR3 spans 13 amino acids. V shed 6 bases, J shed 4 bases, and the junction held 4 bases outside the gene matches. Germline V lookup: CDR1 MGHDK, CDR2 SYGVNS. CDR3 sequence (DNA): TGTGCCAGCAGCTTGGACAGGGCCTATGGCTACACCTTC. It encodes CASSLDRAYGYTF.

The V and J genes are TRBV5-1 and TRBJ1-5, with 7 positions matching TRBD1. The CDR3 runs 15 residues. The germline CDR1 and CDR2 sequences are SGHRS and YFSETQ. With 4 bases clipped from V and 5 bases from J, the junction kept 9 bases outside the gene matches. This chain's CDR3 is CASSHTGTEDQPQHF. The CDR3 region has the DNA TGCGCCAGCAGCCACACCGGGACAGAAGATCAGCCCCAGCATTTT.

V is TRBV2 and J is TRBJ1-1; 8 bases are a match to TRBD1. The CDR3 loop spans 14 amino acids. With V trimmed by 6 bases and J by 2 bases, 5 bases remained unmatched. Germline V gene sequence: CDR1 SNHLY, CDR2 FYNNEI. The CDR3 sequence is CASSRQGSNTEAFF. The CDR3 nucleotides are TGTGCCAGCAGCCGACAGGGGTCCAACACTGAAGCTTTCTTT.

This sequence joins TRBV7-2 and TRBJ2-3; 11 positions match TRBD2. This CDR3 spans 17 amino acids. Losses at the gene ends were 5 bases for V and 4 bases for J; bases not matched to a gene: 11. The germline CDR1 and CDR2 sequences are SGHTA and FQGNSA. CDR3 region: CASSLTQLAGVADTQYF. CDR3 bases: TGTGCCAGCAGCCTCACCCAACTAGCGGGAGTCGCAGATACGCAGTATTTT.

CDR3 nucleotides: TGCGCCAGCAGTGAGGACACCAATTCACCCCTCCACTTT. Translating it yields CASSEDTNSPLHF. This chain uses TRBV4-3 with TRBJ1-6; a possible D gene is TRBD1 (5 bases). The CDR3 runs 13 residues. From germline, CDR1 is LGHNA and CDR2 YSLEER. V lost 6 bases and J 7 bases, leaving 10 bases between the germline ends.

This chain links TRBV19 with TRBJ1-4; 9 nucleotides line up with TRBD1. The ends lost 5 bases at V and 8 bases at J; junction bases unmatched: 9. This CDR3 contains 15 residues. Germline-derived CDR1 and CDR2 are LNHDA and SQIVND (reference sequence). The CDR3 DNA sequence: TGTGCCAGTAGTCTCCACAGGGGGCCCCAAGAAAAACTGTTTTTT. It is translated as CASSLHRGPQEKLFF. The entire variable domain, with the rest obtained from reference TRBV19 and TRBJ1-4, is as follows: DGGITQSPKYLFRKEGQNVTLSCEQNLNHDAMYWYRQDPGQGLRLIYYSQIVNDFQKGDIAEGYSVSREKKESFPLTVTSAQKNPTAFYLCASSLHRGPQEKLFFGSGTQLSVL.

The V and J genes are TRBV7-6 and TRBJ2-5; TRBD2 matches at 8 bases. Germline lookup yields CDR1 SGHVS and CDR2 FNYEAQ. V was clipped by 5 bases and J by 4 bases; unmatched bases: 15. The CDR3 has 17 amino acids. The CDR3 DNA follows: TGTGCCAGCAGCAAATCGATAGCGGGAATAAGGGCAGAGACCCAGTACTTC. Translated, it gives CASSKSIAGIRAETQYF. The variable domain in full, with the rest retrieved from reference TRBV7-6 and TRBJ2-5, is GAGVSQSPRYKVTKRGQDVALRCDPISGHVSLYWYRQALGQGPEFLTYFNYEAQQDKSGLPNDRFSAERPEGSISTLTIQRTEQRDSAMYRCASSKSIAGIRAETQYFGPGTRLLVL.

The chain combines TRBV7-8 with TRBJ2-2; the match to TRBD1 covers 7 bases. CDR1 SGHVS and CDR2 FQNEAQ come from the germline V gene. This CDR3 is 15 amino acids long. V shed 5 bases, J shed 3 bases, and the junction held 6 bases outside the gene matches. In DNA, the CDR3 is TGTGCCAGCAGCCCTACGACAGGGTACACCGGGGAGCTGTTTTTT. This encodes CASSPTTGYTGELFF.

V usage is TRBV19 and J usage is TRBJ2-2; D may be TRBD2 (6 bases). Germline loops: CDR1 LNHDA, CDR2 SQIVND (reference sequence). CDR3 size: 13 residues. The CDR3: CVVAGTNTGELFF. In DNA form, the CDR3 reads TGTGTAGTTGCGGGGACGAACACCGGGGAGCTGTTTTTT. The complete variable domain, with remaining parts taken from reference TRBV19 and TRBJ2-2, reads DGGITQSPKYLFRKEGQNVTLSCEQNLNHDAMYWYRQDPGQGLRLIYYSQIVNDFQKGDIAEGYSVSREKKESFPLTVTSAQKNPTAFYLCVVAGTNTGELFFGEGSRLTVL.

The chain carries TRBV9 and TRBJ1-2; D gene uncertain. The ends were cut back, 0 bases at V and 4 bases at J, with 7 bases in the middle. The CDR3 consists of 13 residues. Germline CDR1 and CDR2: SGDLS and YYNGEE. CDR3 nucleotides: TGTGCCAGCAGCGTAGCGGAGGGCTATGGCTACACCTTC. Its translation is CASSVAEGYGYTF.

V is TRBV25-1 and J is TRBJ1-1; no clear D gene. The V gene lost 10 bases and the J gene lost 1 base, with 10 bases spanning the gap. Germline lookup yields CDR1 MGHDK and CDR2 SYGVNS. The CDR3 sequence is 12 residues long. DNA of the CDR3: TGTGCCACGCAGGCTGGGAACACTGAAGCTTTCTTT. The encoded protein is CATQAGNTEAFF.

In this sample, this clone turned up a few times. V usage is TRBV3-1 (or the pseudogene TRBV3-2) and J usage is TRBJ2-1; D unresolved. The CDR3 has 12 residues. Per germline, CDR1 LGHDT and CDR2 YNNKEL (reference sequence). V shed 8 bases and J shed 5 bases, with 10 bases lying between them. This CDR3 is CASLGWDNEQFF. In DNA form, the CDR3 reads TGTGCCAGCCTAGGCTGGGACAATGAGCAGTTCTTC.